This entry lists 30 T cell receptor beta chains sequenced from one sample in a study of OX40 agonist ivuxolimab in advanced cancers. Generated by immunoSEQ multiplex PCR, the TCRdb table keeps only in-frame clones and is missing some. This sample has around 62,000 clones, with roughly nine tenths found just once. Sequencing used CD4+ or CD8+ T cells sorted from blood, obtained in a trial of the OX40 agonist ivuxolimab. Receptor source: an adult with an advanced solid tumor such as melanoma, head and neck, liver or kidney cancer.

The chain carries TRBV25-1 and TRBJ1-4; TRBD1 is a possible D gene (5 bases). The V gene's germline CDR1 is MGHDK and CDR2 SYGVNS. Deletions cut 3 bases from V and 7 bases from J, with 12 bases between. The CDR3 runs 14 residues. The DNA for the CDR3 is TGTGCCAGCAGTGACAGGGTTAATACTGAAAAACTGTTTTTT. It specifies CASSDRVNTEKLFF.

The genes are TRBV18 and TRBJ2-1; 8 nucleotides match TRBD1. V lost 4 bases to trimming and J lost 8 bases; unmatched junction nucleotides: 13. Germline CDR1 KGHSH, CDR2 LQKENI. The CDR3 covers 16 residues. This CDR3 is CASSRSSGQGGHEQFF. The DNA for the CDR3 is TGTGCCAGCTCACGGTCCAGCGGACAGGGCGGGCATGAGCAGTTCTTC.

The genes are TRBV11-2 and TRBJ2-3, with D perhaps matching TRBD1 (7 bases). The V end was cut by 3 bases, the J end by 0 bases, with 13 bases between. The CDR3 is 16 residues long. Germline lookup yields CDR1 SGHAT and CDR2 FQNNGV. CDR3 DNA: TGTGCCAGCAGCTTTGGCGGGGACAGCAGCACAGATACGCAGTATTTT. Translation gives CASSFGGDSSTDTQYF.

This clone has only a few counts. The CDR3 nucleotides read TGCGCCAGCAGTGAAGGACTAGCAACCACCGGGGAGCTGTTTTTT. This translates into CASSEGLATTGELFF. The chain is built from TRBV10-1 and TRBJ2-2; 8 bases map to TRBD2. Germline values: CDR1 WNHNN, CDR2 SYGVQD (reference sequence). Germline trimming cut 3 bases from V and 4 bases from J; bases unmatched to any gene: 4. The CDR3 has 15 amino acids.

V gene TRBV28 combines with J gene TRBJ1-2, with D tentatively TRBD1 (6 bases). This CDR3 has 14 amino acids. CDR1 and CDR2 (germline): MDHEN, SYDVKM. Trimming stripped 5 bases from V and 0 bases from J, with 10 bases between. The DNA for the CDR3 is TGTGCCAGCAGTACAGGGACTTCTAACTATGGCTACACCTTC. Amino acid sequence: CASSTGTSNYGYTF.

This clone has more than one count but fewer than ten. The chain links TRBV21-1 to TRBJ2-2; TRBD1 was called by the table and not checked on the DNA. TRBV21-1 is a documented pseudogene. This CDR3 region has 17 residues. The CDR3 DNA follows: TGTGCCAGCAACACGGAGTGGGGCAGGGTAAATTCCGGGGAGCTGTTTTTT. Translation gives CASNTEWGRVNSGELFF.

The chain combines TRBV4-3 with TRBJ2-5; TRBD2 agrees at 14 bases. The V gene's germline CDR1 is LGHNA and CDR2 YSLEER. V was clipped by 4 bases and J by 5 bases; unmatched bases: 6. This CDR3 has 16 amino acids. CDR3 in amino acids: CASSRSGLAGVETQYF. The CDR3 DNA is TGCGCCAGCAGCCGATCGGGACTAGCGGGAGTGGAGACCCAGTACTTC.

The gene calls are TRBV11-3 and TRBJ2-3; 7 positions agree with TRBD2. The CDR3 length is 19 residues. The V gene's germline CDR1 is SGHNT and CDR2 YENEEA. V lost 1 base, J lost 2 bases, and 15 bases stayed unmatched. DNA for the CDR3: TGTGCCAGCAGCTTAGGGAGGGGCCGCGGGAGTGGCTCCACAGATACGCAGTATTTT. It translates to CASSLGRGRGSGSTDTQYF.

The V call is TRBV28, the J call TRBJ2-7; 9 bases fit TRBD1. The CDR3 runs 13 residues. CDR1 and CDR2 (germline): MDHEN, SYDVKM. V gave up 6 bases and J gave up 3 bases; unmatched junction bases: 3. The CDR3 sequence: CASRPGQGYEQYF. CDR3 nucleotide sequence: TGTGCCAGCAGGCCGGGACAGGGCTACGAGCAGTACTTC.

The chain links TRBV28 to TRBJ1-1, with TRBD1 as a possible D gene (5 bases). Per germline, CDR1 MDHEN and CDR2 SYDVKM. Trimming cost V 5 bases and J 3 bases, with 7 bases left between them. The CDR3 has 12 amino acids. CDR3 loop: CASSTGDTEAFF. Here the CDR3 DNA reads TGTGCCAGCAGTACAGGAGACACTGAAGCTTTCTTT.

This chain joins TRBV29-1 and TRBJ1-4; no clear D gene. Looked up from germline, CDR1 is SQVTM and CDR2 is ANQGSEA. The CDR3 sequence is 13 residues long. V lost 7 bases, J lost 7 bases, and 16 bases lay in between. CDR3 bases: TGCAGCGCTGCCCGGGATACGAGTGAAAAACTGTTTTTT. Encoded protein: CSAARDTSEKLFF.

The chain links TRBV7-9 to TRBJ1-5; the D gene is possibly TRBD1 (5 bases). This CDR3 comprises 16 residues. V was cut by 2 bases and J by 5 bases, with 16 bases left in between. Germline V gene sequence: CDR1 SEHNR, CDR2 FQNEAQ (reference sequence). CDR3 sequence: CASSLWAGGGDQPQHF. The CDR3 nucleotides are TGTGCCAGCAGCTTATGGGCCGGGGGAGGCGATCAGCCCCAGCATTTT.

The chain recombines TRBV15 with TRBJ2-1; 8 bases are shared with TRBD2. Germline V lookup: CDR1 LNHNV, CDR2 YYDKDF (reference sequence). The J segment lost 9 bases and the V segment lost 1 base, leaving 11 bases of the junction unmatched. The CDR3 extends over 16 amino acids. CDR3 sequence reads: CATSRGDGSGTGEQFF. The CDR3 region has the DNA TGTGCCACCAGCAGAGGGGATGGTAGCGGGACGGGTGAGCAGTTCTTC.

The genes are TRBV2 and TRBJ2-5; unclear D gene. Germline V lookup: CDR1 SNHLY, CDR2 FYNNEI. Trimming took 6 bases from V and 4 from J, leaving 12 bases between them. This CDR3 contains 13 residues. CDR3 in DNA: TGTGCCAGCAGCCGGGCAAGGGTAGAGACCCAGTACTTC. It yields the protein CASSRARVETQYF.

This rearrangement joins TRBV5-5 to TRBJ2-3, with 13 positions matching TRBD2. The CDR3 has 16 amino acids. The V and J ends lost 6 bases and 1 base, in that order; junction bases with no gene match: 5. Germline CDR1 reads SGHKS; CDR2 reads YYEKEE (reference sequence). The chain's CDR3 is CASTRTSGSGTDTQYF. Here the CDR3 DNA reads TGTGCCAGCACTCGGACTAGCGGGAGCGGCACAGATACGCAGTATTTT.

The chain is built from TRBV7-9 and TRBJ1-3; D is undetermined. The CDR3 has 16 residues. V gave up 1 base and J gave up 0 bases, with 10 bases separating them. CDR1 is SEHNR and CDR2 is FQNEAQ in the germline V gene (reference sequence). In DNA, the CDR3 is TGTGCCAGCAGCTTAGGGGAGAACTTCTCTGGAAACACCATATATTTT. Its translation: CASSLGENFSGNTIYF.

This chain connects TRBV18 to TRBJ2-5; 9 nucleotides agree with TRBD2. This CDR3 has 14 amino acids. Unmatched junction bases numbered 2, after V lost 5 bases and J lost 1 base. Per the germline V gene, CDR1 is KGHSH and CDR2 is LQKENI. CDR3 region: CASSEAGGQETQYF. CDR3 sequence (DNA): TGTGCCAGCTCAGAAGCGGGGGGCCAAGAGACCCAGTACTTC.

CDR3 in amino acids: CASSQVGQGTDTQYF. The CDR3, as DNA: TGCGCCAGCAGCCAAGTGGGACAGGGGACAGATACGCAGTATTTT. The rearrangement uses TRBV4-1 and TRBJ2-3, with 10 positions matching TRBD1. The CDR3 has 15 residues. Germline V gives CDR1 MGHRA, CDR2 YSYEKL. With V trimmed by 1 base and J by 3 bases, 1 base remained unmatched.

For this clone: Compared with germline, one end of the junction differs, possibly owing to a read error. The chain uses TRBV5-1 and TRBJ2-1; possibly TRBD1 or TRBD2 for D (5 bases each). There are 14 residues in the CDR3. Germline CDR1 and CDR2: SGHRS and YFSETQ. CDR3 sequence reads: CASSPPGLYNEQFF. In DNA form, the CDR3 reads TGTGCCAGCAGCCCTCCGGGGCTTTACAATGAGCAGTTCTTC.

This clone is classed as medium-sized. This rearrangement joins TRBV30 to TRBJ1-1, with unresolved D. Germline V gene sequence: CDR1 GTSNPN, CDR2 SVGIG (reference sequence). This CDR3 comprises 15 residues. Trimming shortened V by 5 bases and J by 2 bases, and 18 bases separated the two germline ends. As DNA, the CDR3 is TGTGCCTGGGGCTTGGATTTTCTCCCTAACACTGAAGCTTTCTTT. Translation gives CAWGLDFLPNTEAFF.

The J gene is TRBJ2-7, the V gene TRBV11-2, with 10 positions matching TRBD2. The CDR3 loop spans 14 amino acids. CDR1 is SGHAT and CDR2 is FQNNGV in the germline V gene. The ends lost 8 bases at V and 6 bases at J; junction bases unmatched: 10. The CDR3 protein is CASSSVSGRLEQYF. CDR3 nucleotides: TGTGCCAGCTCAAGTGTTAGCGGGAGGCTCGAGCAGTACTTC.

The chain has TRBV19 and TRBJ2-5; TRBD2 matches at 8 bases. Germline V gene data show CDR1 as LNHDA and CDR2 as SQIVND (reference sequence). Trimming removed 0 bases from V and 1 base from J; junction bases left unmatched: 10. This CDR3 has 18 amino acids. The CDR3 here is CASSIDTRLAGFQETQYF. CDR3 nucleotides: TGTGCCAGTAGTATAGATACGAGGCTAGCGGGCTTCCAAGAGACCCAGTACTTC.

The chain carries TRBV5-4 and TRBJ2-2; D is uncertain. The V end was cut by 0 bases, the J end by 1 base, with 7 bases between. Germline-derived CDR1 and CDR2 are SGHNT and YYREEE (reference sequence). The CDR3 totals 15 residues. The CDR3 spells CASSLGRVNTGELFF. Here the CDR3 DNA reads TGTGCCAGCAGCTTGGGACGGGTGAACACCGGGGAGCTGTTTTTT.

This chain connects TRBV7-9 to TRBJ1-5; D gene uncertain. The CDR3 covers 13 residues. CDR1 is SEHNR and CDR2 is FQNEAQ in the germline V gene (reference sequence). Trimming removed 5 bases at V and 4 bases at J, with 9 bases between. CDR3: CASSQGWNQPQHF. CDR3 in DNA: TGTGCCAGCAGCCAAGGGTGGAATCAGCCCCAGCATTTT. Drawing the rest from reference TRBV7-9 and TRBJ1-5, the complete variable domain is DTGVSQNPRHKITKRGQNVTFRCDPISEHNRLYWYRQTLGQGPEFLTYFQNEAQLEKSRLLSDRFSAERPKGSFSTLEIQRTEQGDSAMYLCASSQGWNQPQHFGDGTRLSIL.

This sequence joins TRBV7-8 and TRBJ1-2; the match to TRBD1 covers 9 bases. V dropped 5 bases and J dropped 8; count of bases not matched to a gene: 18. Germline CDR1 is SGHVS and CDR2 is FQNEAQ. This CDR3 has 17 amino acids. CDR3 in amino acids: CASSPNRPGQGREGYTF. The CDR3 nucleotides read TGTGCCAGCAGCCCCAATCGACCGGGACAGGGTAGGGAGGGCTACACCTTC.

V is TRBV30 and J is TRBJ1-3, with a tentative D call TRBD1 (5 bases). Trimming shortened V by 3 bases and J by 0 bases, and 15 bases separated the two germline ends. The CDR3 totals 16 residues. Germline values: CDR1 GTSNPN, CDR2 SVGIG (reference sequence). The CDR3 loop is CAWRPGGGASGNTIYF. Written as DNA, the CDR3 is TGTGCCTGGAGGCCCGGGGGAGGTGCCTCTGGAAACACCATATATTTT. Full variable domain (rest looked up from reference TRBV30 and TRBJ1-3): SQTIHQWPATLVQPVGSPLSLECTVEGTSNPNLYWYRQAAGRGLQLLFYSVGIGQISSEVPQNLSASRPQDRQFILSSKKLLLSDSGFYLCAWRPGGGASGNTIYFGEGSWLTVV.

This sequence joins TRBV11-1 and TRBJ2-7; D not resolved. This CDR3 is built from 12 residues. Germline values: CDR1 SGHAT, CDR2 FQDESV (reference sequence). V dropped 5 bases and J dropped 5 bases, with 10 bases sitting between them. The CDR3 reads CASSQDRDEQYF. As DNA, the CDR3 is TGTGCCAGCAGCCAGGACCGCGACGAGCAGTACTTC. Full variable domain (rest looked up from reference TRBV11-1 and TRBJ2-7): EAEVAQSPRYKITEKSQAVAFWCDPISGHATLYWYRQILGQGPELLVQFQDESVVDDSQLPKDRFSAERLKGVDSTLKIQPAELGDSAMYLCASSQDRDEQYFGPGTRLTVT.

This chain uses TRBV10-1 with TRBJ2-7; the D call may be TRBD1 or TRBD2 (6 bases each). The ends were cut back, 6 bases at V and 6 bases at J, with 12 bases in the middle. Germline lookup yields CDR1 WNHNN and CDR2 SYGVQD (reference sequence). This CDR3 comprises 12 residues. Here the CDR3 DNA reads TGCGCCAGCAGGGAGGGGGACGGCGAGCAGTACTTC. Translating gives CASREGDGEQYF.

This chain links TRBV30 with TRBJ2-3; possible D gene TRBD2, 5 bases. Germline lookup yields CDR1 GTSNPN and CDR2 SVGIG (reference sequence). Trimming took 0 bases from V and 0 from J, leaving 10 bases between them. The CDR3 runs 15 residues. The CDR3 DNA is TGTGCCTGGAGTGTTTACACTAGAAGCACAGATACGCAGTATTTT. This translates into CAWSVYTRSTDTQYF.

CDR3 nucleotide sequence: TGTGCCAGCAGTGAAGTCGGGGGAGGCACTGAAGCTTTCTTT. Translating it yields CASSEVGGGTEAFF. The chain recombines TRBV2 with TRBJ1-1, with TRBD1 as a possible D gene (5 bases). The length of the CDR3 is 14 residues. Between the trimmed V and J ends, which lost 1 base and 4 bases, there was a span of 10 bases. CDR1 SNHLY and CDR2 FYNNEI come from the germline V gene.